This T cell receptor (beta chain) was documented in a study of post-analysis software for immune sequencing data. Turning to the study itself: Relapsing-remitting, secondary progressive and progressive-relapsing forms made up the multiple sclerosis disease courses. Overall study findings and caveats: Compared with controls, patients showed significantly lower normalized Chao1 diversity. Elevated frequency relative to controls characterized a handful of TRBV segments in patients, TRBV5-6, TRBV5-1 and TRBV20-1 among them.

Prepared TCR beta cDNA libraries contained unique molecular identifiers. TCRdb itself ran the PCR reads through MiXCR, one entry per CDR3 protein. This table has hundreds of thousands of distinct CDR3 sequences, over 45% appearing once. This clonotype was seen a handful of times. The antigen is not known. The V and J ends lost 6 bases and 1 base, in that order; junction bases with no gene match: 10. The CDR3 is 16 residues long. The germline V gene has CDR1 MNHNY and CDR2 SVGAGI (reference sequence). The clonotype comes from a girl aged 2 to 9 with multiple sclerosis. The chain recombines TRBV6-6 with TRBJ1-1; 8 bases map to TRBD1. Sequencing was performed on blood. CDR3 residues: CASRRRTGTGNTEAFF. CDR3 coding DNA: TGTGCCAGCAGGAGACGAACCGGGACAGGGAACACTGAAGCTTTCTTT.